Listed here are 12 T cell receptor beta chains from one sample, sequenced in a study of neurological immune-mediated disorders. TCRdb reanalysed the 5' RACE reads using MiXCR and keeps one entry per CDR3 protein. The repertoire holds roughly 53,000 distinct CDR3 sequences, with 7.5% to 9.5% as singletons. Time point of the sample: longitudinal time-point 3. The sample was PBMCs. The receptors were gathered from a woman aged 40 to 55 in good health.

This clonotype was seen more than once but under ten times. V gene TRBV6-2 or TRBV6-3 combines with J gene TRBJ2-1; possibly TRBD1 for D (6 bases). The CDR3 spans 11 residues. Germline CDR1 MNHEY, CDR2 SVGEGT. V shed 8 bases and J shed 6 bases, with 8 bases lying between them. The CDR3 nucleotides are TGTGCCAGCGCCAGGGGCAATGAGCAGTTCTTC. Translating gives CASARGNEQFF.

The sample holds many counts of this clonotype. The chain couples TRBV20-1 to TRBJ2-2; D may be TRBD1 or TRBD2 (6 bases each). The CDR3 length is 12 residues. V lost 3 bases to trimming and J lost 8 bases, with 10 bases between them. Looked up from germline, CDR1 is DFQATT and CDR2 is SNEGSKA (reference sequence). For the CDR3, the DNA is TGCAGTGCTAGGGGGGGCAGGGGGGAGCTGTTTTTT. It is translated as CSARGGRGELFF.

A few counts support this clonotype. The J gene is TRBJ1-2, the V gene TRBV20-1, with D possibly being TRBD1 (5 bases). The germline gives CDR1 DFQATT, CDR2 SNEGSKA (reference sequence). This CDR3 has 13 residues. V lost 1 base, J lost 8 bases, and 14 bases lay in between. This chain's CDR3 is CSARARDLEGYTF. The CDR3 DNA is TGCAGTGCTAGAGCCCGGGACCTAGAGGGCTACACCTTC.

This clonotype was observed many times. The gene calls are TRBV12-3 or TRBV12-4 and TRBJ2-1; D is perhaps TRBD2 (6 bases). V lost 3 bases to trimming and J lost 1 base, with 10 bases between them. The CDR3 has 15 amino acids. The CDR3, as DNA: TGTGCCAGCAGTTTGGGGGGTTGGTCCTACAATGAGCAGTTCTTC. This encodes CASSLGGWSYNEQFF.

Details on this clonotype: A read error may explain this, as a much larger clone is one base away. The V gene is TRBV10-3, the J gene TRBJ2-7; 8 bases agree with TRBD1. Germline trimming cut 10 bases from V and 6 bases from J; bases unmatched to any gene: 17. The CDR3 is 15 amino acids. Germline CDR1 reads ENHRY; CDR2 reads SYGVKD. CDR3: CANRQRDRSPGEQYF. The CDR3 nucleotides are TGTGCCAACAGGCAAAGGGACAGGTCACCCGGCGAGCAGTACTTC.

This clonotype showed up many times. The chain carries TRBV7-2 and TRBJ1-5; TRBD1 matches at 7 bases. CDR3 length: 12 amino acids. Per the germline V gene, CDR1 is SGHTA and CDR2 is FQGNSA. V trimming: 3 bases; J trimming: 12 bases; junction bases outside the gene matches: 5. CDR3 protein: CASSLAPGGQHF. The CDR3 bases are TGTGCCAGCAGCTTGGCCCCAGGGGGCCAGCATTTT.

This clonotype was picked up a small number of times. J is TRBJ2-3 and V is TRBV4-3, with D possibly matching TRBD2 (6 bases). This CDR3 comprises 15 residues. Trimming took 5 bases from V and 4 from J, leaving 16 bases between them. CDR1 LGHNA and CDR2 YSLEER come from the germline V gene. The CDR3 spells CASSDLASSPDTQYF. CDR3 nucleotides: TGCGCCAGCAGCGATCTAGCGTCGAGCCCAGATACGCAGTATTTT.

There are many counts of this clonotype. The chain uses TRBV12-3 or TRBV12-4 and TRBJ2-7; D possibly corresponds to TRBD1 (6 bases). Trimming took 6 bases from V and 2 from J, leaving 11 bases between them. The CDR3 has 13 amino acids. The CDR3 region has the DNA TGTGCCAGCAGCTTCAAGGGGGCCTACGAGCAGTACTTC. Its translation: CASSFKGAYEQYF.

The chain uses TRBV12-3 or TRBV12-4 and TRBJ2-1; no firm D call. The CDR3 has 13 residues. V shed 8 bases and J shed 4 bases, with 12 bases lying between them. The CDR3, as DNA: TGTGCCAGCGGCGGAAAGGAGTACAATGAGCAGTTCTTC. Its translation: CASGGKEYNEQFF.

This clonotype was detected ten times or more. The V call is TRBV18, the J call TRBJ1-2; D uncertain. Germline loops: CDR1 KGHSH, CDR2 LQKENI. The CDR3 is 16 residues long. Trimming cost V 3 bases and J 2 bases, with 16 bases left between them. The DNA for the CDR3 is TGTGCCAGCTCACCCTTAATTATCCGGGCAAACTATGGCTACACCTTC. Its translation is CASSPLIIRANYGYTF.

V usage is TRBV5-1 and J usage is TRBJ2-5, with D possibly matching TRBD1 (6 bases). Germline V gives CDR1 SGHRS, CDR2 YFSETQ. Deletions cut 7 bases from V and 3 bases from J, with 16 bases between. CDR3 length: 14 residues. CDR3 DNA: TGCGCCAGCGCTTCCGGACAGACGGAAGAGACCCAGTACTTC. This translates into CASASGQTEETQYF.

This clonotype was counted at least ten times. V and J are TRBV6-2 or TRBV6-3 and TRBJ2-1; 9 positions agree with TRBD2. Looked up from germline, CDR1 is MNHEY and CDR2 is SVGEGT. Trimming cost V 2 bases and J 7 bases; bases outside gene matches: 15. The CDR3 is 18 residues long. The CDR3, as DNA: TGTGCCAGCAGTTACAAATCTGTTGGTAGCGGGAGCTTGAATGAGCAGTTCTTC. Its protein is CASSYKSVGSGSLNEQFF.